The 2 T cell receptor beta chains below all came from one sample that was sequenced in a study of blood T cell repertoires in COVID-19. Assay: immunoSEQ multiplex PCR; the TCRdb copy retains only in-frame clones and omits some. The sample includes about 290,000 clones, just under 90% of them seen just once. Material for sequencing was peripheral blood. The receptors here all came from a woman younger than 45 with COVID-19, enrolled during active disease.

This clone was seen only once. The chain has TRBV5-1 and TRBJ1-2, with 7 bases aligning to TRBD1. CDR3 size: 13 residues. The trim removed 8 bases at V and 3 bases at J, leaving 7 bases unmatched. Germline CDR1 and CDR2: SGHRS and YFSETQ. CDR3 nucleotide sequence: TGCGCCAGTGGATCCCAGGGGGACTATGGCTACACCTTC. Translation: CASGSQGDYGYTF.

The chain is built from TRBV19 and TRBJ1-1; 7 bases align to TRBD1. Germline V gene lookup returns CDR1 LNHDA and CDR2 SQIVND (reference sequence). Trimming removed 8 bases from V and 7 bases from J; junction bases left unmatched: 7. There are 12 residues in the CDR3. CDR3 residues: CASRPGQLEAFF. As DNA, the CDR3 is TGTGCCAGTCGACCGGGACAGCTTGAAGCTTTCTTT.